This is a list of T cell receptor beta chains from one sample in a study of PD-1 blockade in classical Hodgkin lymphoma. Generated by immunoSEQ multiplex PCR, the TCRdb table keeps only in-frame clones and is missing some. The sample holds over 25,000 clones; 65% to 80% are singletons and the top ten take just under 2.5%. The sample in question was CD4+ T cells from blood, obtained at baseline. These receptors all stem from a human donor with classical Hodgkin lymphoma. Both conserved end residues are trimmed from each CDR3. Each record gives: J gene, V gene, CDR3 protein.

TRBJ2-7 TRBV18 ASSPRLAGAKGGYEQY
TRBJ2-7 TRBV7-6 ASSRQGAYEQY
TRBJ2-5 TRBV11-1 ASSLEGGAWETQY
TRBJ2-5 TRBV5-1 ASSFFGGVEETQY
TRBJ2-7 TRBV6-5 ASSSWEDRSYEQY
TRBJ2-7 TRBV25-1 ASRPGQGSHEQY
TRBJ1-4 TRBV7-2 ASSSSSATNEKLF
TRBJ1-5 TRBV7-2 ASSLATPYSNQPQH
TRBJ1-1 TRBV7-9 ASSSQIKAF
TRBJ1-1 TRBV21-1 ASSKWPGRQAF
TRBJ1-2 TRBV6-5 ASSYSGEGYT
TRBJ1-6 TRBV4-1 ASSQEWTGVDNSPLH
TRBJ1-2 TRBV27 ASSSQLPNNGYT
TRBJ1-2 TRBV4-3 ASSQGGTAISNYGYT
TRBJ2-1 TRBV29-1 SVGDSGLWWGYNEQF
TRBJ2-5 TRBV11-1 ASSVGGQETQY
TRBJ1-1 TRBV5-1 ASSPRTGKITEAF
TRBJ1-2 TRBV18 ASSPGRGYT
TRBJ2-2 TRBV25-1 ASSSWGSAGELF
TRBJ1-2 TRBV2 ASSRSHRGQFGYT
TRBJ1-6 TRBV2 ASSESGVGSPLH
TRBJ1-4 TRBV18 ASSPSGGANEKLF
TRBJ2-7 TRBV5-1 ASSSRTSGGAEQY
TRBJ1-2 TRBV11-3 ASSSTDRPNYGYT